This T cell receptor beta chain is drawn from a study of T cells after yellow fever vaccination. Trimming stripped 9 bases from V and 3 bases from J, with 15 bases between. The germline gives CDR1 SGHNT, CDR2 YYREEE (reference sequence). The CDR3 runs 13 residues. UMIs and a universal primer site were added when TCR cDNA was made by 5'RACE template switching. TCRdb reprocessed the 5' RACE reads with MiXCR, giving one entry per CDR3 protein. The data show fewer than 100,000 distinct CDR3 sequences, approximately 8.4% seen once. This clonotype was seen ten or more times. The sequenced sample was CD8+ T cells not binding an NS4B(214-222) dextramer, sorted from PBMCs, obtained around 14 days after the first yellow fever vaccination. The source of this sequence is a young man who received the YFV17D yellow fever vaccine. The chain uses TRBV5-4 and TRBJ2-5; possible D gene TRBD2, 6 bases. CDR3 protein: CANSRDLEETQYF. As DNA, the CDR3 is TGTGCCAACTCCCGGGACTTGGAAGAGACCCAGTACTTC. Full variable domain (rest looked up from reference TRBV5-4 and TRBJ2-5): ETGVTQSPTHLIKTRGQQVTLRCSSQSGHNTVSWYQQALGQGPQFIFQYYREEENGRGNFPPRFSGLQFPNYSSELNVNALELDDSALYLCANSRDLEETQYFGPGTRLLVL.